Listed below are T cell receptor beta chains from one sample, sequenced in a study of blood T cell repertoires in COVID-19. The repertoire was sequenced with immunoSEQ multiplex PCR; TCRdb's copy has only in-frame clones and lacks some. The data contain about 79,000 clones, about 90% of them singletons. Material: peripheral blood. The source is a man aged 50 to 60 with active COVID-19. CDR3s include the opening cysteine and the closing phenylalanine or tryptophan. Each record gives: J gene, clone size, V gene, D gene, CDR3 DNA, CDR3 protein. A D gene is named only where the DNA matches it firmly. Clone size is stated in some rows and not others, as once, few, many or a class when expanded.

TRBJ1-2,once,TRBV19,NA,TGTGCCAGTAGTATAGAGAAGGAGTCTCTCTATGGCTACACCTTC,CASSIEKESLYGYTF
TRBJ2-7,NA,TRBV11-2,TRBD2,TGTGCCAGCAGCTTGGACACAACTAGCGGGAGGATCCACGAGCAGTACTTC,CASSLDTTSGRIHEQYF
TRBJ2-2,NA,TRBV5-1,TRBD2,TGCGCCAGCAGCTTGGGACTAGCGAAGGGACCCGGGGAGCTGTTTTTT,CASSLGLAKGPGELFF
TRBJ1-2,NA,TRBV6-1,NA,TGTGCCAGCAGTGAAAGGGACGGGGACTACTATGGCTACACCTTC,CASSERDGDYYGYTF
TRBJ1-3,NA,TRBV10-3,NA,TGTGCCATCAGTGATACAGGGTCTGGAAACACCATATATTTT,CAISDTGSGNTIYF
TRBJ1-1,NA,TRBV5-6,NA,TGTGCCAGCAGCTTGTTATTGGGCACAGACCTCAAGAACACTGAAGCTTTCTTT,CASSLLLGTDLKNTEAFF
TRBJ1-5,once,TRBV12-3/TRBV12-4,TRBD1,TGTGCCAGCAGTTTTAAACAGGGGCAGCCCCAGCATTTT,CASSFKQGQPQHF
TRBJ2-7,few,TRBV4-1,NA,TGCGCCAGCAGTCAGAGAGGAATAAGCTACGAGCAGTACTTC,CASSQRGISYEQYF
TRBJ1-2,NA,TRBV9,NA,TGTGCCAGCAGCGTAAGGAGGGATTCTAACTATGGCTACACCTTC,CASSVRRDSNYGYTF
TRBJ2-4,NA,TRBV29-1,TRBD2,TGCAGCGTCACTAGCGACAAAAACATTCAGTACTTC,CSVTSDKNIQYF
TRBJ1-5,NA,TRBV28,TRBD1,TGTGCCAGCAGTCCCGGGACAGAATCAAATCAGCCCCAGCATTTT,CASSPGTESNQPQHF